The source of this T cell receptor (beta chain) is a study of T cells after yellow fever vaccination. One entry per CDR3 protein, called by TCRdb with MiXCR from the 5' RACE reads. This table has 450,000 to 650,000 distinct CDR3 sequences, around a fifth appearing once. A remark on this clonotype: What it binds is unknown.

V was trimmed by 1 base and J by 4 bases, leaving 11 bases between them. CDR1 SGHRS and CDR2 YFSETQ come from the germline V gene. This CDR3 has 15 amino acids. Notes on the study in general: Reappearance after the booster was observed for most primary-vaccination clones (more than 95% CD4, less than 90% CD8). Though it reached lower strength, the secondary response hit its peak faster, day 5 versus 15.

The TCR was taken from a man aged 18 to 35 who received the YFV17D yellow fever vaccine. The genes are TRBV5-1 and TRBJ2-2; TRBD2 is a possible D gene (6 bases). Specimen: PBMCs, collected around 3 weeks after the first yellow fever vaccination. DNA for the CDR3: TGCGCCAGCAGCTTGTACCAGGGAGGCACCGGGGAGCTGTTTTTT. This codes for CASSLYQGGTGELFF.